What follows describes a single T cell receptor beta chain. These data are taken from a study of T cells in Graves' hyperthyroidism and ophthalmopathy. The germline CDR1 and CDR2 sequences are SGHKS and YYEKEE (reference sequence). CDR3 length: 17 residues. The V and J ends lost 0 bases and 3 bases, in that order; junction bases with no gene match: 8. Regions amplified from RNA transcripts were the TCR beta CDR3 regions. When the TCR CDR3 underwent first-round RT-PCR, the HTBI primer set was used. Using its own MiXCR run on the multiplex PCR reads, TCRdb lists one record per CDR3 protein. This sample yields 350,000 to 400,000 distinct CDR3 sequences, of which under 15% are seen a single time; about 31% belongs to the top ten.

The sequence was collected from a woman between 25 and 40 years old with Graves' hyperthyroidism. This rearrangement joins TRBV5-5 to TRBJ1-3, with 8 bases fitting TRBD1. The specimen was blood. CDR3 DNA sequence: TGTGCCAGCAGCTTGGCGGGGGACAGGAGAGGTGGAAACACCATATATTTT. Translating gives CASSLAGDRRGGNTIYF.